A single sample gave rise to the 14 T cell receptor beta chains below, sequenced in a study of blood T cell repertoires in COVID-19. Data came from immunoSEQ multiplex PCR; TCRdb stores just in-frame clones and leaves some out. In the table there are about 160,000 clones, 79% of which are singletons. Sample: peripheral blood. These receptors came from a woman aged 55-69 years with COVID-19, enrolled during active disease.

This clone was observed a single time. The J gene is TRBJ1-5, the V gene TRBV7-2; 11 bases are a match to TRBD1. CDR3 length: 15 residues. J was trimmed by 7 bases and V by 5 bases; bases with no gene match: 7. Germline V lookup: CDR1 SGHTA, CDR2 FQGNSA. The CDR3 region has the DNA TGTGCCAGCAGCATCGGACAGGGGGCGAGGCAGCCCCAGCATTTT. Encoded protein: CASSIGQGARQPQHF. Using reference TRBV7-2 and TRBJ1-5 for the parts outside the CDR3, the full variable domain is GAGVSQSPSNKVTEKGKDVELRCDPISGHTALYWYRQSLGQGLEFLIYFQGNSAPDKSGLPSDRFSAERTGGSVSTLTIQRTQQEDSAVYLCASSIGQGARQPQHFGDGTRLSIL.

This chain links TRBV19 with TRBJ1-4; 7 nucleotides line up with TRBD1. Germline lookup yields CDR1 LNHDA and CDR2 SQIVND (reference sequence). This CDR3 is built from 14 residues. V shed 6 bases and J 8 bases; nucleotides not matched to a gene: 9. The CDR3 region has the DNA TGTGCCAGTAGCTACAGGGGCCCAGGGGAAAAACTGTTTTTT. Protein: CASSYRGPGEKLFF. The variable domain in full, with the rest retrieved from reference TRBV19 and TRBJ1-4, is DGGITQSPKYLFRKEGQNVTLSCEQNLNHDAMYWYRQDPGQGLRLIYYSQIVNDFQKGDIAEGYSVSREKKESFPLTVTSAQKNPTAFYLCASSYRGPGEKLFFGSGTQLSVL.

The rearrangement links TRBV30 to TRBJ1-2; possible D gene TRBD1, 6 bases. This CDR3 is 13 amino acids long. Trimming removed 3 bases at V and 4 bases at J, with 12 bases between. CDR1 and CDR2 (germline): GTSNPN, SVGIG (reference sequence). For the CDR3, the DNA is TGTGCCTGGAGAGGAAGGGGGTTCTATGGCTACACCTTC. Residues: CAWRGRGFYGYTF. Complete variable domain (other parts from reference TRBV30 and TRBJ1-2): SQTIHQWPATLVQPVGSPLSLECTVEGTSNPNLYWYRQAAGRGLQLLFYSVGIGQISSEVPQNLSASRPQDRQFILSSKKLLLSDSGFYLCAWRGRGFYGYTFGSGTRLTVV.

In nucleotides, the CDR3 is TGCGCCAGCAGCTTGGGCTTTGGGACAGGGGCTGGAAACACCATATATTTT. This codes for CASSLGFGTGAGNTIYF. This chain uses TRBV5-1 with TRBJ1-3; 10 bases map to TRBD1. Trimming at V came to 0 bases and at J to 2 bases, leaving 5 bases not matched to a gene. The germline CDR1 and CDR2 sequences are SGHRS and YFSETQ. The length of the CDR3 is 17 residues.

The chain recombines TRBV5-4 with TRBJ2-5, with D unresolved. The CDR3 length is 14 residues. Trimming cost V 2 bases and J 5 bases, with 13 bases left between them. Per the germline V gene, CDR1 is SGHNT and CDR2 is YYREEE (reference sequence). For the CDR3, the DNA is TGTGCCAGCAGCTTACCGGCGGCGCCCGAGACCCAGTACTTC. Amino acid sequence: CASSLPAAPETQYF.

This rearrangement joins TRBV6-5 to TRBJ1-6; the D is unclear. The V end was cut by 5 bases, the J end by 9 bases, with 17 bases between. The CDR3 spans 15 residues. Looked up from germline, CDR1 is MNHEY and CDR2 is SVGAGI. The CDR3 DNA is TGTGCCAGCAGTACGCGGGCCGCGCAAGGTTCACCCCTCCACTTT. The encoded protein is CASSTRAAQGSPLHF.

In DNA, the CDR3 is TGTGCCTGGAGTACCTCGGGACAGGGGGCAGGTGGCTACACCTTC. Amino acids: CAWSTSGQGAGGYTF. This sequence joins TRBV30 and TRBJ1-2; 12 bases are a match to TRBD1. This CDR3 region has 15 residues. V shed 2 bases and J 7 bases; nucleotides not matched to a gene: 8. CDR1 is GTSNPN, CDR2 SVGIG, per germline (reference sequence).

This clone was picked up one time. The DNA of the CDR3 is TGTGCCAGCAGCTCGAGGACTAGCGGGGAAGCTAGCACAGATACGCAGTATTTT. Its translation: CASSSRTSGEASTDTQYF. The chain joins TRBV11-3 to TRBJ2-3; 12 nucleotides agree with TRBD2. CDR3 size: 18 residues. Trimming took 4 bases from V and 0 from J; bases not matched to a gene: 8. Germline V lookup: CDR1 SGHNT, CDR2 YENEEA.

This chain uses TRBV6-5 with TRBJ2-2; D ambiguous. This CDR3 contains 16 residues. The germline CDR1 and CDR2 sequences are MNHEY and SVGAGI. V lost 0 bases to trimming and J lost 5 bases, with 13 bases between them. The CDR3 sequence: CASSYSKIRVTGELFF. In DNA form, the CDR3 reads TGTGCCAGCAGTTACTCGAAAATACGGGTAACCGGGGAGCTGTTTTTT.

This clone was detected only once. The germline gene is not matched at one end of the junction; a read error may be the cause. In DNA, the CDR3 is TGTGCTAGCAGCATCGAGAGACAGGGAAAAGCTGAAGCTTTCTTT. Translation: CASSIERQGKAEAFF. The chain has TRBV7-7 and TRBJ1-1; TRBD1 matches 7 bases. The CDR3 is made up of 15 amino acids. The germline gives CDR1 SSHAT, CDR2 FNYEAQ (reference sequence).

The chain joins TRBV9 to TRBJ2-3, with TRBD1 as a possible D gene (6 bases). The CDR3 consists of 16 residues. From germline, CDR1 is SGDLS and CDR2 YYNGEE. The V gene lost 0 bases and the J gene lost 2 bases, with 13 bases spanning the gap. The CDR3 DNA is TGTGCCAGCAGCGTAGGCCCGGGACACCCCACAGATACGCAGTATTTT. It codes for CASSVGPGHPTDTQYF.

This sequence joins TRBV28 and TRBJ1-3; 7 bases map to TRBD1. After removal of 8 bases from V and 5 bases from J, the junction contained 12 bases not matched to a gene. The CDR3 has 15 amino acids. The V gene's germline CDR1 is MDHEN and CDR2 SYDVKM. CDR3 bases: TGTGCCAGCCATGATGCGACAGGGAATAGAAACACCATATATTTT. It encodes CASHDATGNRNTIYF.

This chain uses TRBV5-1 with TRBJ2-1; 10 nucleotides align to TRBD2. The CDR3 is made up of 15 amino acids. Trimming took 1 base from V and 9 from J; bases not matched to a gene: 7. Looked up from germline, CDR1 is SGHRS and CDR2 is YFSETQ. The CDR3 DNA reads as TGCGCCAGCAGCTTGAGCCAGCGGGGGGGTAGTGAGCAGTTCTTC. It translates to CASSLSQRGGSEQFF.

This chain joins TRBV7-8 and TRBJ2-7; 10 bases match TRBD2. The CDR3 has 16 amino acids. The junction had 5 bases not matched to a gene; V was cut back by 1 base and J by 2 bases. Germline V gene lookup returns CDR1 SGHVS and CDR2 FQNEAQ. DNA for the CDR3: TGTGCCAGCAGCTTAGAGGGAGCGGGAGGGGCCTACGAGCAGTACTTC. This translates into CASSLEGAGGAYEQYF. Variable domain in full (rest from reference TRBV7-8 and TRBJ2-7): GAGVSQSPRYKVAKRGQDVALRCDPISGHVSLFWYQQALGQGPEFLTYFQNEAQLDKSGLPSDRFFAERPEGSVSTLKIQRTQQEDSAVYLCASSLEGAGGAYEQYFGPGTRLTVT.